This T cell receptor (beta chain) was sequenced during a study of CD8+ T cells in alopecia areata listed by TCRdb under 2018. For context, the study as a whole: Treated patients were enrolled in an open-label pilot trial of oral tofacitinib at 5 to 10 mg twice daily for moderate-to-severe alopecia areata. Biopsies were taken from tofacitinib-treated patients at baseline and again at 4 and 24 weeks into treatment, and several of those patients also had a later scalp biopsy. The study used high-throughput TCRbeta sequencing to examine T cell clonal expansion in alopecia areata, in both the C3H/HeJ mouse model and human patients. Disease severity in treated patients was measured with the SALT score, which quantifies the percentage of affected scalp surface area. Human TCRbeta sequencing covered scalp tissue and sorted CD4+ and CD8+ peripheral blood T cells from patchy and totalis/universalis alopecia areata patients and healthy controls. Scalp clonality was compared across normal scalp (n=4), patchy alopecia areata scalp (n=8), and alopecia totalis/universalis scalp (n=8). immunoSEQ multiplex PCR using 35 Vbeta forward primers and 13 Jbeta reverse primers was used to amplify TCRbeta CDR3 regions. RNA was extracted with the PAXgene miRNA kit for fixed scalp, the miRNeasy kit for PBMCs, and the RNeasy kit for mouse skin. Patients received tofacitinib for 6 to 18 months and were then followed off drug for 6 months to check for delayed response and recurrence. Overall study results and their limits: Unlike mouse skin, which is dominated by gammadelta T cells, normal human skin has resident alphabeta T cells that are also sequenced, and this complicates analysis of the scalp TCR repertoire. Many expanded lesional clones were found to persist in scalp and blood during tofacitinib treatment, and relapse after treatment cessation may be partly explained by this persistence. TCR sequences shared between patients were less clear than in mice, possibly partly because of HLA diversity in the patient population. Lesional scalp, especially in alopecia totalis/universalis, showed higher clonality and more expanded CD8+ clones than normal scalp, suggesting antigenic drive. Tofacitinib significantly lowered scalp clonality and the number of expanded CD8+ clones among the top 100 scalp clones. Because the treated cohort was small and included a single nonresponder, larger studies are needed to assess links between baseline CD8+ expansion and response.

This clone was detected only once. The target of this receptor is not known. No qualities accompany the bases; no much larger clone lies one base away. The treatment or condition label, read with the paper, signifies: oral pan-JAK inhibitor, 5-10 mg twice daily. Peripheral blood and lesional scalp punch biopsies were obtained from patients with alopecia areata. After PBMCs were isolated by density centrifugation and stained for CD3, CD4 and CD8, a FACSAria was used to sort CD4+ and CD8+ T cells. Receptors were amplified or captured by the immunoSEQ multiplex PCR assay. RNA was extracted from all samples and reverse transcribed into cDNA, which served as template for TCR sequencing. First-strand cDNA was synthesized with SuperScript III using a 2:1 mix of oligo-dT and random hexamers. A synthetic immune receptor repertoire was used to assess amplification bias, and residual bias was removed computationally. Per the source publication's procedure: Raw reads were preprocessed to remove errors, and CDR3 was defined by IMGT conventions from the conserved cysteine to phenylalanine. Clonality was computed as 1 minus the Shannon entropy, with the entropy normalized by log2 of the number of productive unique TCRs. Whether scalp clones were CD4 or CD8 was inferred by matching scalp TCRbeta sequences against CD4 and CD8 repertoires sorted from blood. Imported from immuneACCESS, the table was reduced by TCRdb to in-frame sequences with V and J called. These copies leave out some clones; in studies compared against another copy, an unresolved V gene accounts for under half, and the cause of the remainder is not known. V, J and clone size are taken as reported in that table, and D and trimming were inferred from the DNA itself. The sample records fewer than 250,000 clones, around 43% of which are singletons. Together, the top ten hold 2% to 3% of the sample.

The source was CD4+ T cells sorted from blood, collected between weeks 36 and 40, from a patient treated with tofacitinib. This TCR was recovered from a human donor with alopecia areata.

The CDR3 in this case is CASSLIRSTQYF. The DNA sequence is given as TGCGCCAGCAGCTTGATTCGTAGTACGCAGTATTTT. This sequence uses TRBV5-1 and TRBJ2-3; the D segment cannot be called with confidence. The CDR3 spans 12 residues, from the cysteine through the phenylalanine. Kept here is only the CDR3 DNA, which spans 36 bases and is read in frame from base 1. Via the germline V gene, CDR1 is SGHRS and CDR2 YFSETQ. V is shortened by 1 base, J by 8 bases, and the region joining them spans 8 bases.